Below are 8 T cell receptor beta chains sequenced from a single sample in a study of CD8 T cells in Susac syndrome. When the RNA was reverse transcribed, random hexamers were used with an input of roughly 0.45 to 1 ug. A single record per CDR3 protein comes from TCRdb applying MiXCR to the immunoSEQ multiplex PCR reads. The sample comprises approximately 65,000 distinct CDR3 sequences, more than 90% of which are singletons, and 0.15% to 0.2% rests with the top ten. The sequencing input was CD8+ T cells from PBMCs. Receptors originate from a human donor in good health.

The chain couples TRBV2 to TRBJ2-7, with TRBD2 matching over 10 bases. The CDR3 totals 15 residues. The V gene's germline CDR1 is SNHLY and CDR2 FYNNEI. The V gene end was trimmed by 5 bases and the J gene end by 3 bases; junction bases not matched to a gene: 7. Here the CDR3 DNA reads TGTGCCAGCAGTTCCCCGGGACTAGCGTACTACGAGCAGTACTTC. Translating it yields CASSSPGLAYYEQYF. The full variable domain, rest sourced from reference TRBV2 and TRBJ2-7, is EPEVTQTPSHQVTQMGQEVILRCVPISNHLYFYWYRQILGQKVEFLVSFYNNEISEKSEIFDDQFSVERPDGSNFTLKIRSTKLEDSAMYFCASSSPGLAYYEQYFGPGTRLTVT.

The rearrangement joins TRBV28 to TRBJ2-7; possibly TRBD2 for D (5 bases). CDR3 size: 15 residues. The germline CDR1 and CDR2 sequences are MDHEN and SYDVKM. Trimming shortened V by 2 bases and J by 7 bases, and 18 bases separated the two germline ends. The CDR3 loop reads CASSLRGTPRGEQYF. The CDR3 DNA follows: TGTGCCAGCAGTTTACGTGGAACACCCCGGGGAGAGCAGTACTTC.

The J gene is TRBJ1-2, the V gene TRBV19, with a weak D call TRBD1 (5 bases). This CDR3 has 12 amino acids. Germline assignment: CDR1 LNHDA and CDR2 SQIVND (reference sequence). V shed 5 bases and J shed 8 bases, with 12 bases lying between them. CDR3 loop: CASSSRDSGYTF. The CDR3 nucleotides read TGTGCCAGTAGTTCCAGGGACTCGGGCTACACCTTC.

This clonotype was detected only once. Here the CDR3 DNA reads TGTGCCAGCAGCTCCACGAGGGGTGGGCTTGAGCAGTTCTTC. It encodes CASSSTRGGLEQFF. V and J are TRBV7-9 and TRBJ2-1, with D perhaps matching TRBD1 or TRBD2 (5 bases each). This CDR3 has 14 amino acids. Germline loops: CDR1 SEHNR, CDR2 FQNEAQ (reference sequence). V gave up 4 bases and J gave up 9 bases, with 16 bases separating them.

V gene TRBV4-1 combines with J gene TRBJ1-2; no firm D call. The germline V and J ends were trimmed by 0 bases and 12 bases, with 17 bases remaining between them. The CDR3 has 14 amino acids. CDR1 is MGHRA and CDR2 is YSYEKL in the germline V gene. The CDR3 region has the DNA TGCGCCAGCAGCCAAGATCCGGCCTCTGGAGTCGACACCTTC. It is translated as CASSQDPASGVDTF.

The chain employs TRBV27 and TRBJ2-1; TRBD2 aligns across 8 bases. Germline V lookup: CDR1 MNHEY, CDR2 SMNVEV (reference sequence). This CDR3 has 16 amino acids. V was clipped by 6 bases and J by 6 bases; unmatched bases: 13. The CDR3 loop reads CASSFRRAGEGNEQFF. In nucleotides, the CDR3 is TGTGCCAGCAGCTTCAGGCGAGCGGGGGAGGGCAATGAGCAGTTCTTC.

The chain carries TRBV7-3 and TRBJ2-3, with D possibly matching TRBD2 (8 bases). CDR3 length: 17 residues. Trimming took off 3 bases at V and 2 bases at J, with 18 bases between the two ends. CDR1 and CDR2 from the germline V gene are SGHTA and FQGTGA. CDR3: CASSLTGSGGPTDTQYF. The CDR3 DNA is TGTGCCAGCAGCTTGACAGGGAGCGGGGGCCCCACAGATACGCAGTATTTT.

The chain has TRBV19 and TRBJ1-2; TRBD1 aligns across 7 bases. This CDR3 comprises 12 residues. V trimming: 10 bases; J trimming: 3 bases; junction bases outside the gene matches: 5. Germline CDR1 LNHDA, CDR2 SQIVND (reference sequence). CDR3 amino acids: CATLTGHYGYTF. The CDR3 DNA reads TGTGCCACTCTGACAGGGCACTATGGCTACACCTTC.